This is a list of T cell receptor beta chains from one sample in a study of shared clonotypes between healthy human individuals. TCRdb's copy holds only in-frame clones and misses some; the assay was immunoSEQ multiplex PCR. The sample holds about 2,100,000 clones, 85% to 95% seen once. Sequenced material: naive CD8+ T cells from PBMCs. The receptor source for this set is a man aged 18 to 35 in good health. Some clones in this sample may be carry-over from other donors' samples. Both conserved end residues are part of each CDR3.

V: TRBV19
J: TRBJ2-3
length: 16
CDR3: CASRSSGLHLTDTQYF

V: TRBV7-6
J: TRBJ2-1
length: 16
CDR3: CASSSGSGRAGDEQFF

V: TRBV15
J: TRBJ2-1
length: 15
CDR3: CATSDGVKGYNEQFF

V: TRBV28
J: TRBJ1-2
length: 18
CDR3: CASSPIQGTAAILYGYTF

V: TRBV6-1
J: TRBJ2-7
length: 16
CDR3: CASSERRASGRVEQYF

V: TRBV27
J: TRBJ2-7
length: 14
CDR3: CASRATGLFYEQYF

V: TRBV11-2
J: TRBJ1-1
length: 14
CDR3: CASSIRGTGTEAFF

V: TRBV9
J: TRBJ1-3
length: 16
CDR3: CASSPRGPFSGNTIYF

V: TRBV28
J: TRBJ1-4
length: 13
CDR3: CASNLVLGEKLFF

V: TRBV13
J: TRBJ2-7
length: 15
CDR3: CASSSTGGGNNEQYF

V: TRBV28
J: TRBJ1-1
length: 16
CDR3: CASSFHLSSLATEAFF

V: TRBV4-2
J: TRBJ2-7
length: 15
CDR3: CASSQTSGRFDEQYF

V: TRBV29-1
J: TRBJ2-7
length: 13
CDR3: CSVEAGPNYEQYF

V: TRBV27
J: TRBJ2-3
length: 14
CDR3: CASSFGRFTDTQYF

V: TRBV27
J: TRBJ1-1
length: 16
CDR3: CASSLLPGGSIGEAFF

V: TRBV27
J: TRBJ1-1
length: 14
CDR3: CASSSEWANTEAFF

V: TRBV9
J: TRBJ2-5
length: 14
CDR3: CASSVGRAGETQYF

V: TRBV9
J: TRBJ2-3
length: 15
CDR3: CASSVTGGSTDTQYF

V: TRBV19
J: TRBJ2-7
length: 13
CDR3: CASRDIGGYEQYF

V: TRBV7-9
J: TRBJ1-1
length: 14
CDR3: CASSPGGPDTEAFF

V: TRBV7-9
J: TRBJ2-7
length: 11
CDR3: CASSLSYEQYF

V: TRBV27
J: TRBJ2-7
length: 14
CDR3: CASRTSGPLNEQYF

V: TRBV28
J: TRBJ1-1
length: 15
CDR3: CASSLLREGNTEAFF

V: TRBV7-9
J: TRBJ2-1
length: 19
CDR3: CASSAPLASGTSSYNEQFF

V: TRBV28
J: TRBJ2-1
length: 13
CDR3: CASSFAEGNEQFF

V: TRBV19
J: TRBJ2-1
length: 12
CDR3: CATEYSGGALFF

V: TRBV27
J: TRBJ2-6
length: 15
CDR3: CASSMKSSGANVLTF

V: TRBV6-1
J: TRBJ1-5
length: 16
CDR3: CASSEAIYGGHQPQHF

V: TRBV5-6
J: TRBJ1-4
length: 18
CDR3: CASSEGLLPRGANEKLFF

V: TRBV2
J: TRBJ2-7
length: 15
CDR3: CASSEIRGQLYEQYF

V: TRBV28
J: TRBJ2-7
length: 14
CDR3: CASRPGTGSHEQYF

V: TRBV7-8
J: TRBJ2-3
length: 20
CDR3: CASSLTATGGLSLHTDTQYF

V: TRBV9
J: TRBJ2-1
length: 12
CDR3: CASSVGRNEQFF

V: TRBV9
J: TRBJ1-1
length: 15
CDR3: CASSVVEQGVPEAFF

V: TRBV9
J: TRBJ2-7
length: 15
CDR3: CASSVGLAGTYEQYF

V: TRBV7-6
J: TRBJ2-1
length: 16
CDR3: CASSLDRLAGNNEQFF

V: TRBV4-2
J: TRBJ1-1
length: 15
CDR3: CASSQDRDGDTEAFF

V: TRBV27
J: TRBJ2-5
length: 15
CDR3: CASLNLREGHETQYF

V: TRBV28
J: TRBJ2-7
length: 12
CDR3: CASSLHTDEQYF

V: TRBV7-2
J: TRBJ2-1
length: 16
CDR3: CASSLVLLAAQVEQFF

V: TRBV27
J: TRBJ1-5
length: 14
CDR3: CASTITGGGQPQHF

V: TRBV9
J: TRBJ1-5
length: 13
CDR3: CASSVGGYQPQHF

V: TRBV9
J: TRBJ2-1
length: 14
CDR3: CASSVARTTNEQFF

V: TRBV11-1
J: TRBJ1-1
length: 13
CDR3: CASNTHPNTEAFF

V: TRBV7-3
J: TRBJ2-3
length: 18
CDR3: CASSLTESFFASTDTQYF

V: TRBV2
J: TRBJ2-1
length: 16
CDR3: CASSDFETETYNEQFF

V: TRBV5-1
J: TRBJ2-3
length: 15
CDR3: CASSLTGRFTDTQYF

V: TRBV5-1
J: TRBJ2-7
length: 16
CDR3: CASSLGSRAKGDEQYF

V: TRBV7-9
J: TRBJ2-7
length: 12
CDR3: CASSPLGNEQYF

V: TRBV7-2
J: TRBJ2-7
length: 16
CDR3: CASSGFMASGRNEQYF

V: TRBV27
J: TRBJ2-7
length: 14
CDR3: CASSLWDGRDEQYF

V: TRBV4-3
J: TRBJ2-1
length: 15
CDR3: CASSQGRVSGNEQFF

V: TRBV7-8
J: TRBJ2-1
length: 15
CDR3: CASSLGQGSYNEQFF

V: TRBV7-3
J: TRBJ2-1
length: 14
CDR3: CASSQGTGDPEQFF

V: TRBV6-5
J: TRBJ1-1
length: 15
CDR3: CASSYSGQPNTEAFF

V: TRBV7-9
J: TRBJ1-1
length: 13
CDR3: CATKPGTNTEAFF

V: TRBV2
J: TRBJ2-7
length: 14
CDR3: CASSGRQGSHEQYF